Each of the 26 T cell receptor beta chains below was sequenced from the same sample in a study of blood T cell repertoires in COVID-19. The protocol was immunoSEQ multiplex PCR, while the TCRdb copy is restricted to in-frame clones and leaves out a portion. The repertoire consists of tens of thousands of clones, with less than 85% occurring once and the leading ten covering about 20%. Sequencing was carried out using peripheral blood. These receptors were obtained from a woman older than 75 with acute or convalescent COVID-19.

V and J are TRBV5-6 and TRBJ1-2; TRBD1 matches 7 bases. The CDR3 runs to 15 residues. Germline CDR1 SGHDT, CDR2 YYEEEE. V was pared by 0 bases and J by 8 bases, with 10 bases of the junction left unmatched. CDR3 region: CASSLVTKTGYGYTF. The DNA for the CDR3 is TGTGCCAGCAGCTTGGTAACGAAGACAGGGTACGGCTACACCTTC.

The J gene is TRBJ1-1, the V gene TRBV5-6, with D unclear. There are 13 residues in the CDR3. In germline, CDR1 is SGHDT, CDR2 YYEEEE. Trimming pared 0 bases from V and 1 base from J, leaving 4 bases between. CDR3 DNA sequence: TGTGCCAGCAGCTTGGGCAGGAACACTGAAGCTTTCTTT. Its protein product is CASSLGRNTEAFF. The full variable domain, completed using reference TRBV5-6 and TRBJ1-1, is DAGVTQSPTHLIKTRGQQVTLRCSPKSGHDTVSWYQQALGQGPQFIFQYYEEEERQRGNFPDRFSGHQFPNYSSELNVNALLLGDSALYLCASSLGRNTEAFFGQGTRLTVV.

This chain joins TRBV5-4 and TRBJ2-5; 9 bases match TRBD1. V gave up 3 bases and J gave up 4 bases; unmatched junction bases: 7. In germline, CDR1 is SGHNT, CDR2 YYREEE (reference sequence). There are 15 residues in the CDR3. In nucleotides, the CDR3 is TGTGCCAGCAGCTCAATGGGACAGGGTTTAGAGACCCAGTACTTC. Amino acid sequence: CASSSMGQGLETQYF.

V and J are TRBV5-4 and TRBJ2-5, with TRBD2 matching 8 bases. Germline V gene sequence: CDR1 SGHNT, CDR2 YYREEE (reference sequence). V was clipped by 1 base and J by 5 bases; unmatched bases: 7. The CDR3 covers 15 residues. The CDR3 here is CASSLPGLAGETQYF. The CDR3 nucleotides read TGTGCCAGCAGCTTGCCCGGACTAGCAGGCGAGACCCAGTACTTC.

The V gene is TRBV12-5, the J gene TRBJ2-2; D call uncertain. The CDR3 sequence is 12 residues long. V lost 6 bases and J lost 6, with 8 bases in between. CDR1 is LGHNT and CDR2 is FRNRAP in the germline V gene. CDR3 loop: CASGLSPGELFF. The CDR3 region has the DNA TGTGCTAGTGGCCTAAGTCCCGGGGAGCTGTTTTTT.

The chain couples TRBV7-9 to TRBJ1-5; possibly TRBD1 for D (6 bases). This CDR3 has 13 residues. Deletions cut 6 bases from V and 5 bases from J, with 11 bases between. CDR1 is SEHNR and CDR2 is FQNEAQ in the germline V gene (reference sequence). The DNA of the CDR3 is TGTGCCAGCAGTTGGGGGCCGGATCAGCCCCAGCATTTT. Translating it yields CASSWGPDQPQHF.

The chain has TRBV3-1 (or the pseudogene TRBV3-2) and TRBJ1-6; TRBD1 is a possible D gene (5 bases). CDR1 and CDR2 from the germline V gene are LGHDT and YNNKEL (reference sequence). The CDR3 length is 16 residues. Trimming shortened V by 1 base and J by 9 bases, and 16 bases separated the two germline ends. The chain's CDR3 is CASSQVSTAWGSPLHF. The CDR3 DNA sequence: TGTGCCAGCAGCCAAGTGTCGACAGCCTGGGGTTCACCCCTCCACTTT.

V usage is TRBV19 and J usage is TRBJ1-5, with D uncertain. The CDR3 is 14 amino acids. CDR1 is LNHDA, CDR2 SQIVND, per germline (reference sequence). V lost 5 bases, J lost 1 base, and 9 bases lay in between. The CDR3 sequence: CASSYSVSNQPQHF. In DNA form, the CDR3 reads TGTGCCAGTAGTTATAGCGTAAGCAATCAGCCCCAGCATTTT.

The chain's CDR3 is CAWSPQNSPLHF. CDR3 coding DNA: TGTGCCTGGAGCCCCCAAAATTCACCCCTCCACTTT. This chain joins TRBV30 and TRBJ1-6; no definite D call. Germline V gene data show CDR1 as GTSNPN and CDR2 as SVGIG (reference sequence). The CDR3 consists of 12 residues. V lost 3 bases and J 7 bases, leaving 7 bases between the germline ends.

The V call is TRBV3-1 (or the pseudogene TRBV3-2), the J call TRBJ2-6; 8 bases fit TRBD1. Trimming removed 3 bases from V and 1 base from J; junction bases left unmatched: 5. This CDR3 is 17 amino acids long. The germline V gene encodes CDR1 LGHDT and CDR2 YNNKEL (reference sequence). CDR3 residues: CASSHDRGWSGANVLTF. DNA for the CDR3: TGTGCCAGCAGCCACGACAGGGGTTGGTCTGGGGCCAACGTCCTGACTTTC.

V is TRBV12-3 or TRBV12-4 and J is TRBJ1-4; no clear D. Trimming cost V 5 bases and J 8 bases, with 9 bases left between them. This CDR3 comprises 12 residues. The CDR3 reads CASSPFGEKLFF. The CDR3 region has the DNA TGTGCCAGCAGTCCTTTCGGGGAAAAACTGTTTTTT.

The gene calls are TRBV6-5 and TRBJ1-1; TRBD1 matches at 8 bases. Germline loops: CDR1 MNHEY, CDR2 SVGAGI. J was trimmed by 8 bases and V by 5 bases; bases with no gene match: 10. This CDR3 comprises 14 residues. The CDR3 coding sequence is TGTGCCAGCAGTAGTTCCTCAGGGGGCGGGGAAGCTTTCTTT. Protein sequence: CASSSSSGGGEAFF.

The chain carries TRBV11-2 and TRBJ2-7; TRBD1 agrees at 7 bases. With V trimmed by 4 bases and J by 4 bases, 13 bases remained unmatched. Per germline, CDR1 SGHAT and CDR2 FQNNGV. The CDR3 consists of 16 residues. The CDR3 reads CASSSIRHRGWYEQYF. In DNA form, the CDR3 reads TGTGCCAGCAGCTCGATTCGTCACAGGGGTTGGTACGAGCAGTACTTC.

CDR3 protein: CASKDSLSYEQYF. The CDR3 nucleotides are TGTGCCAGCAAAGACTCGCTCTCCTACGAGCAGTACTTC. The V gene is TRBV7-9, the J gene TRBJ2-7; no reliable D call. The CDR3 is made up of 13 amino acids. In germline, CDR1 is SEHNR, CDR2 FQNEAQ (reference sequence). Trimming shortened V by 7 bases and J by 0 bases, and 10 bases separated the two germline ends.

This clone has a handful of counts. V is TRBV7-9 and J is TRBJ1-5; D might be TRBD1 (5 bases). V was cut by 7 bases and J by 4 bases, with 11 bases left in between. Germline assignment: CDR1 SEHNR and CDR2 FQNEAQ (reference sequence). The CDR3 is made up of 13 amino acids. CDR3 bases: TGTGCCAGCACGCAGGGCGGAAATCAGCCCCAGCATTTT. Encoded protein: CASTQGGNQPQHF.

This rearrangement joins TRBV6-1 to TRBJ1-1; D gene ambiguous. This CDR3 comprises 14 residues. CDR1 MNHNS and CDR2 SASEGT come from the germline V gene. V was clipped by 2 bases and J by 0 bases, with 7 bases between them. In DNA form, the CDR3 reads TGTGCCAGCAGTGAAACCAGGCTGAACACTGAAGCTTTCTTT. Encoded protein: CASSETRLNTEAFF.

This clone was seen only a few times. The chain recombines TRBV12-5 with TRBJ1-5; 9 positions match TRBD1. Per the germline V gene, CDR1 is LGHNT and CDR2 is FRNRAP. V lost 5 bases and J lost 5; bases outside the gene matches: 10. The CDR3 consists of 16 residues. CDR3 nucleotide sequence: TGTGCTAGTGGTCACGCCGGGACAGGGAGCCATCAGCCCCAGCATTTT. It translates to CASGHAGTGSHQPQHF.

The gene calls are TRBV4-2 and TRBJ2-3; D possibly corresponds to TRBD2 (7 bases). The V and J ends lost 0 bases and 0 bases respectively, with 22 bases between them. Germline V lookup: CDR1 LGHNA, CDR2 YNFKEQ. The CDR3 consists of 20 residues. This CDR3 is CASSQEIVGGLGASTDTQYF. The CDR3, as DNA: TGTGCCAGCAGCCAAGAAATAGTGGGGGGGTTGGGGGCTAGCACAGATACGCAGTATTTT.

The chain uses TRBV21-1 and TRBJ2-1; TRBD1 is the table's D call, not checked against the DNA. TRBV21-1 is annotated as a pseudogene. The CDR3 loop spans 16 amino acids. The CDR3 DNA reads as TGTGCCAGCAGCTCTCTCGCAGGGGCCAGCTACAATGAGCAGTTCTTC. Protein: CASSSLAGASYNEQFF.

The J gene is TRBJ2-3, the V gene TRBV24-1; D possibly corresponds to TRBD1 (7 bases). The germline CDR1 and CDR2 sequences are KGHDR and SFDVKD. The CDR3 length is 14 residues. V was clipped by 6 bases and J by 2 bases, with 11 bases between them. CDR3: CATSRRGPTDTQYF. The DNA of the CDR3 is TGTGCCACCAGTAGGAGGGGGCCCACAGATACGCAGTATTTT.

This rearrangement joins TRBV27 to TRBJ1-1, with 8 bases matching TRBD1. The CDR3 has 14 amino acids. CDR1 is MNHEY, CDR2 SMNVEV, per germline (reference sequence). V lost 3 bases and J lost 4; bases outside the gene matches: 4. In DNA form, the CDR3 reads TGTGCCAGCAGTTTGGACAGGGTGGGCACTGAAGCTTTCTTT. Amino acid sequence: CASSLDRVGTEAFF.

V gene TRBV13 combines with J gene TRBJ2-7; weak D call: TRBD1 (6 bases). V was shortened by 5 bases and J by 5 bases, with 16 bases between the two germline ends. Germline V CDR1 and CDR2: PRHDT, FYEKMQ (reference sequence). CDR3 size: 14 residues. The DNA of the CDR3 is TGTGCCAGCAGCCCCGGGACATGGGCCAACGAGCAGTACTTC. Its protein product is CASSPGTWANEQYF.

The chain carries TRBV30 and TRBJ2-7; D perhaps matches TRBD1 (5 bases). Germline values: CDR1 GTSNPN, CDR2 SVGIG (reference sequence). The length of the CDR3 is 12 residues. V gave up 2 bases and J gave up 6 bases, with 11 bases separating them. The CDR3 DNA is TGTGCCTGGAGTCGCAGGGCTCTCGAGCAGTACTTC. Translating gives CAWSRRALEQYF.

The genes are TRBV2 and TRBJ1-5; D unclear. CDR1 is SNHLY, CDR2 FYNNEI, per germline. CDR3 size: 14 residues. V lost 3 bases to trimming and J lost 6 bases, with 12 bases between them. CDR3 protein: CASSDIPARQPQHF. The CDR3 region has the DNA TGTGCCAGCAGTGATATTCCAGCGCGTCAGCCCCAGCATTTT.

CDR3 loop: CAWSTAEAFF. CDR3 DNA: TGTGCCTGGAGCACGGCTGAAGCTTTCTTT. This chain uses TRBV30 with TRBJ1-1; D unresolved. This CDR3 has 10 amino acids. V shed 3 bases and J shed 6 bases, with 5 bases lying between them. The V gene's germline CDR1 is GTSNPN and CDR2 SVGIG (reference sequence).

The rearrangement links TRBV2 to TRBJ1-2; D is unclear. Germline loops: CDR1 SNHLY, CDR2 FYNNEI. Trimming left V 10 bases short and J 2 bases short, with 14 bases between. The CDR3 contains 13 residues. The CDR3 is CATAVQFNYGYTF. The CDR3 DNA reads TGTGCCACCGCAGTCCAGTTCAACTATGGCTACACCTTC.